This is a list of T cell receptor beta chains from one sample in a study of cytomegalovirus exposure and HLA in healthy donors. This table comes from immunoSEQ multiplex PCR, and its TCRdb copy is limited to in-frame clones, with some not included. The sample includes over 150,000 clones, roughly 70% of them seen just once. Sequencing was carried out using PBMCs. The receptors stem from a woman aged 45-60 years in good health and CMV-seropositive. Both conserved end residues are part of each CDR3. The order of the fields is CDR3 length, J gene, V gene, clone size, D gene, CDR3 DNA, CDR3 protein. A D gene is named only where the DNA matches it firmly. Size values are once, few and many counts, or a class for expanded clones, and some rows have none.

>20|TRBJ2-7|TRBV5-4|NA|TRBD1
TGTGCCAGCAGCTTGGGGGACAGGGGGAATTTCGTAATGGGCTCCTACGAGCAGTACTTC
CASSLGDRGNFVMGSYEQYF
>15|TRBJ1-3|TRBV6-1|NA|TRBD1
TGTGCCAGCAGAGCAGGACAGGATTTTGGAAACACCATATATTTT
CASRAGQDFGNTIYF
>12|TRBJ2-2|TRBV10-3|NA|NA
TGTGCCAGTAAGGACTCCCCCGGGGAGCTGTTTTTT
CASKDSPGELFF
>14|TRBJ1-4|TRBV2|NA|TRBD1
TGTGCCAGCAGTCCGGGACAGGGCATTGAAAAACTGTTTTTT
CASSPGQGIEKLFF
>13|TRBJ1-1|TRBV9|NA|NA
TGTGCCAGCAGCGCCGACCCTGCGGCTGAAGCTTTCTTT
CASSADPAAEAFF
>14|TRBJ1-2|TRBV4-1|once|NA
TGCGCCAGCAGCCAAGATCCGAGCTCGTGGGGCTACACCTTC
CASSQDPSSWGYTF
>13|TRBJ1-1|TRBV9|NA|NA
TGTGCCAGCAGCGGGGGGCCTGAAGCTGAAGCTTTCTTT
CASSGGPEAEAFF
>13|TRBJ2-7|TRBV6-5|once|NA
TGTGCCAGCAGTAGAATGTGGGAGGACGAGCAGTACTTC
CASSRMWEDEQYF
>15|TRBJ1-1|TRBV2|NA|NA
TGTGCCAGCAGAAAAGAGGAGAATATGAACACTGAAGCTTTCTTT
CASRKEENMNTEAFF
>14|TRBJ1-1|TRBV7-2|few|NA
TGTGCCAGCAGCTTACAGGGGCCTACGACTGAAGCTTTCTTT
CASSLQGPTTEAFF
>15|TRBJ2-5|TRBV18|NA|TRBD1
TGTGCCAGCTCCCCCGGGACAGGGGTTGAAGAGACCCAGTACTTC
CASSPGTGVEETQYF
>14|TRBJ1-2|TRBV5-1|NA|NA
TGCGCCAGCAGCTTGGACAGGGCCAACTATGGCTACACCTTC
CASSLDRANYGYTF
>15|TRBJ2-3|TRBV10-1|NA|NA
TGCGCCAGCAGTGACGAGGGAGGTGGCACAGATACGCAGTATTTT
CASSDEGGGTDTQYF
>15|TRBJ2-7|TRBV5-6|NA|TRBD1
TGTGCCAGCAGCTTGTGGGGACAGCTATCCTACGAGCAGTACTTC
CASSLWGQLSYEQYF
>11|TRBJ2-1|TRBV10-2|NA|NA
TGCGCCAGCAGTGAGTCCAGGGAGCAGTTCTTC
CASSESREQFF
>15|TRBJ1-1|TRBV5-1|few|NA
TGCGCCAGCAGCTTGTTTGCGGGCGCGAACACTGAAGCTTTCTTT
CASSLFAGANTEAFF
>17|TRBJ2-2|TRBV4-1|NA|TRBD2
TGCGCCAGCAGCCAAGGACTAGCGGGGGTGAACACCGGGGAGCTGTTTTTT
CASSQGLAGVNTGELFF
>14|TRBJ1-5|TRBV5-1|NA|TRBD1
TGCGCCAGCAGCTTGGGACAGGGGAGTCAGCCCCAGCATTTT
CASSLGQGSQPQHF
>16|TRBJ2-3|TRBV9|NA|TRBD2
TGTGCCAGCAGCGTTTCAGGCGGGGGGATCACAGATACGCAGTATTTT
CASSVSGGGITDTQYF
>19|TRBJ2-2|TRBV5-1|NA|TRBD1
TGCGCCAGCAGCTCGAGAGGACAGGGAGCTGGGCAGAACACCGGGGAGCTGTTTTTT
CASSSRGQGAGQNTGELFF
>13|TRBJ1-1|TRBV10-1|NA|NA
TGCGCCAGCAGCGAGGGTCGGGGTCAAGAGGCTTTCTTT
CASSEGRGQEAFF
>13|TRBJ1-1|TRBV2|NA|TRBD1
TGTGCCAGCAGGGGACAGGGAGGAACTGAAGCTTTCTTT
CASRGQGGTEAFF
>16|TRBJ2-2|TRBV5-5|NA|TRBD2
TGTGCCAGCAGCTTGGGACTAGCGGGAAACACCGGGGAGCTGTTTTTT
CASSLGLAGNTGELFF
>16|TRBJ2-2|TRBV5-1|NA|TRBD1
TGCGCCAGCAGCCCTGAAAACAGGGGTCTGACCGGGGAGCTGTTTTTT
CASSPENRGLTGELFF
>19|TRBJ2-5|TRBV19|NA|TRBD2
TGTGCCAGTAGTATATTCTCTAGCGGGGGCCGACGAATCGAAGAGACCCAGTACTTC
CASSIFSSGGRRIEETQYF
>15|TRBJ1-4|TRBV7-2|NA|NA
TGTGCCAGCAGCCTCAACAGAGCAACTAATGAAAAACTGTTTTTT
CASSLNRATNEKLFF
>16|TRBJ2-5|TRBV11-1|NA|NA
TGTGCCAGCAGCCGGCTAAATTACAGGATTCAGGAGACCCAGTACTTC
CASSRLNYRIQETQYF
>14|TRBJ1-1|TRBV5-1|NA|NA
TGCGCCAGCAGCTTGGCTCGGGGTGGCACTGAAGCTTTCTTT
CASSLARGGTEAFF
>15|TRBJ1-1|TRBV7-3|NA|TRBD1
TGTGCCAGCAGCTTAACAGGGGGCGATGGGCCCGTAGCTTTCTTT
CASSLTGGDGPVAFF
>16|TRBJ2-7|TRBV5-1|NA|TRBD1
TGCGCCAGCAGCGGGTTGGAGGGGACAGGGAGGTACGAGCAGTACTTC
CASSGLEGTGRYEQYF
>12|TRBJ2-1|TRBV19|NA|NA
TGTGCCAGTAGTATCCAAACGGGGGAGCAGTTCTTC
CASSIQTGEQFF
>15|TRBJ2-7|TRBV6-5|NA|NA
TGTGCCAGCAGACCCGACAGGCGGACCTCCTACGAGCAGTACTTC
CASRPDRRTSYEQYF
>17|TRBJ2-7|TRBV4-1|NA|NA
TGCGCCAGCAGCCAAGACCAAACGTTGGGGGGATCCTACGAGCAGTACTTC
CASSQDQTLGGSYEQYF
>17|TRBJ2-6|TRBV19|NA|NA
TGTGCCAGTAGTATCCCGGCAGGTAGCTCTGGGGCCAACGTCCTGACTTTC
CASSIPAGSSGANVLTF
>17|TRBJ2-2|TRBV19|NA|TRBD2
TGTGCCAGTAGTATACAACATACTAGCGGGGGACGCGGGGAGCTGTTTTTT
CASSIQHTSGGRGELFF
>15|TRBJ2-3|TRBV9|NA|TRBD1
TGTGCCAGCAGCGCAGGGGGAGCTAGCACAGATACGCAGTATTTT
CASSAGGASTDTQYF